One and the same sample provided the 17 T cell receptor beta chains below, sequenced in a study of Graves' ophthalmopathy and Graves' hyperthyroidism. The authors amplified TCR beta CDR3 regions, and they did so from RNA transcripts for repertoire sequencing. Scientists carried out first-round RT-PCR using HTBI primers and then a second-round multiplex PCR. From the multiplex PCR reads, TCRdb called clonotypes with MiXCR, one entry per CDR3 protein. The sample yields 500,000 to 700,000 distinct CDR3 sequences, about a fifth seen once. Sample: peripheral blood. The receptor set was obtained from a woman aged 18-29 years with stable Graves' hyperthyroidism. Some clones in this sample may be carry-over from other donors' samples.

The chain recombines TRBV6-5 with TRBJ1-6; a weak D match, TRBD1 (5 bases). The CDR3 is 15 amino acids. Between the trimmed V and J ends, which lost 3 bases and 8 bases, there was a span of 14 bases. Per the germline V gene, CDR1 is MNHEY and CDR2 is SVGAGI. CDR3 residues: CASSYRGARDSPLHF. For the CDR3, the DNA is TGTGCCAGCAGTTATCGAGGGGCGAGGGATTCACCCCTCCACTTT.

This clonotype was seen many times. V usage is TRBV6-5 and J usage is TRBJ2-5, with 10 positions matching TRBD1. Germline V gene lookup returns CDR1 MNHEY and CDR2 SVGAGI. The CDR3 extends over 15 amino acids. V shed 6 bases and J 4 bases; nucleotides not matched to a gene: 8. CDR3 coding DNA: TGTGCCAGCAGGCACTCGACAGGGGGCGCAGAGACCCAGTACTTC. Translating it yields CASRHSTGGAETQYF.

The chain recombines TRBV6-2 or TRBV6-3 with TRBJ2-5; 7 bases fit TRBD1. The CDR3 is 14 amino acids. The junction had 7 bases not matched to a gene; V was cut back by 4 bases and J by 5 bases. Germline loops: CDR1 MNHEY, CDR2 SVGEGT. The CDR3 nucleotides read TGTGCCAGCAGTTGGGAGACAGGGAGCGAGACCCAGTACTTC. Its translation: CASSWETGSETQYF.

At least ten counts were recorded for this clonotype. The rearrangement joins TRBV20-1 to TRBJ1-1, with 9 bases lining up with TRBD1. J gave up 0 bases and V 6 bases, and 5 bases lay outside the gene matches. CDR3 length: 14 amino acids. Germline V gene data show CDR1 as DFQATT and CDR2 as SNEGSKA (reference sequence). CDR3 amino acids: CSAHRGRMNTEAFF. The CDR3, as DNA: TGCAGTGCCCACAGGGGGCGCATGAACACTGAAGCTTTCTTT.

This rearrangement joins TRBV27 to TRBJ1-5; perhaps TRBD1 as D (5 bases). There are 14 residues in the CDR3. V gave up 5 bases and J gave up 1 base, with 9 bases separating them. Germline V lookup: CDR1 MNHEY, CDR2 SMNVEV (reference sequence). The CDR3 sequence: CASSRGESNQPQHF. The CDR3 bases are TGTGCCAGCAGTCGGGGGGAAAGCAATCAGCCCCAGCATTTT.

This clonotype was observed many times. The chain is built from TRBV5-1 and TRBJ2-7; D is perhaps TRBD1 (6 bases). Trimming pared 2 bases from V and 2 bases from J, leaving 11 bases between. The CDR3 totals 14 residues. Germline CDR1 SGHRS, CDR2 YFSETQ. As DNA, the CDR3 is TGCGCCAGCAGCTTCGAGGGGGTGACCTACGAGCAGTACTTC. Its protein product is CASSFEGVTYEQYF.

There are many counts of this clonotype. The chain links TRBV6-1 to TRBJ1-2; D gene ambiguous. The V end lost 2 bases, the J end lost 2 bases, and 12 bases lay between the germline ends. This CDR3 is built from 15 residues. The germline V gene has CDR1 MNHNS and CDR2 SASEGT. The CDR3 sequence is CASSEHDRLNYGYTF. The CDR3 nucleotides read TGTGCCAGCAGTGAACATGATAGACTGAACTATGGCTACACCTTC.

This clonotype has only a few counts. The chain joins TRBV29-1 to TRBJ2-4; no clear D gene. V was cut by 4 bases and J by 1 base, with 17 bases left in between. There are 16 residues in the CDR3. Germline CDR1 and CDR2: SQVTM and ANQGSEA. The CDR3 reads CSVAIGPKLAKNIQYF. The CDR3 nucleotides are TGCAGCGTTGCCATCGGCCCTAAACTGGCCAAAAACATTCAGTACTTC. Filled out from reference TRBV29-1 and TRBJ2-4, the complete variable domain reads SAVISQKPSRDICQRGTSLTIQCQVDSQVTMMFWYRQQPGQSLTLIATANQGSEATYESGFVIDKFPISRPNLTFSTLTVSNMSPEDSSIYLCSVAIGPKLAKNIQYFGAGTRLSVL.

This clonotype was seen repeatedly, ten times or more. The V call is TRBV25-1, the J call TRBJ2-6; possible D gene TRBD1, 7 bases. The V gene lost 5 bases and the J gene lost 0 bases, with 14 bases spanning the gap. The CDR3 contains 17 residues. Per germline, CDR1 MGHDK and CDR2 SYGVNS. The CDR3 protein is CASSRGTASSGANVLTF. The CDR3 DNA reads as TGTGCCAGCAGTCGCGGGACAGCGAGCTCTGGGGCCAACGTCCTGACTTTC.

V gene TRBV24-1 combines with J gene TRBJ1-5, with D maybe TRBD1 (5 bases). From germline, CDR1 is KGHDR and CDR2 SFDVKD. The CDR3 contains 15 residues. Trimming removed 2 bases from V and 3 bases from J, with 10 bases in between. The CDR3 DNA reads TGTGCCACCAGTGATTCAGGGACTGTCAATCAGCCCCAGCATTTT. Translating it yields CATSDSGTVNQPQHF.

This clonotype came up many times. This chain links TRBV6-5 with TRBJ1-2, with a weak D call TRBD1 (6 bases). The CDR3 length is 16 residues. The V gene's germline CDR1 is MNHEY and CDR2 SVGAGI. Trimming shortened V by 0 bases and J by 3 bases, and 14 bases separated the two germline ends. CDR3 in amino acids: CASSYSIPGQHYGYTF. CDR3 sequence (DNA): TGTGCCAGCAGTTACTCGATCCCCGGACAGCACTATGGCTACACCTTC.

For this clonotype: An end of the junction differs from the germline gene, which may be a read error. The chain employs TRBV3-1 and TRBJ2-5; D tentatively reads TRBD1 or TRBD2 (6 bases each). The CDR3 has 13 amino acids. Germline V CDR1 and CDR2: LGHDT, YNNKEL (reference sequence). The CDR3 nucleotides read TGTGCCAGCACGATAAGGGGGGCGGAGACCAAGTACTTC. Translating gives CASTIRGAETKYF.

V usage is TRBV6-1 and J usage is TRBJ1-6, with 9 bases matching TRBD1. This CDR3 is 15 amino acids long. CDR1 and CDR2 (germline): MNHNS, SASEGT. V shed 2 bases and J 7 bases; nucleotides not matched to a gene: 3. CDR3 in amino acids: CASSENGQGNSPLHF. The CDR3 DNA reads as TGTGCCAGCAGTGAAAACGGACAGGGGAATTCACCCCTCCACTTT.

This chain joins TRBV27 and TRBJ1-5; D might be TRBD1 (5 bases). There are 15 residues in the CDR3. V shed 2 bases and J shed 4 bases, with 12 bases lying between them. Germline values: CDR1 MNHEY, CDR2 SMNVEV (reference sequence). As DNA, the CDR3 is TGTGCCAGCAGTTTAACTATTCAGGGTAATCAGCCCCAGCATTTT. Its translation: CASSLTIQGNQPQHF.

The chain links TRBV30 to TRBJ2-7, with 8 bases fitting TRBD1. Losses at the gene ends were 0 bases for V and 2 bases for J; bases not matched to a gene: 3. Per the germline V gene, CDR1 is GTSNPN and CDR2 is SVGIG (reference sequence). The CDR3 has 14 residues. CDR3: CAWSVGTGAYEQYF. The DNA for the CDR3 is TGTGCCTGGAGTGTAGGGACAGGTGCCTACGAGCAGTACTTC. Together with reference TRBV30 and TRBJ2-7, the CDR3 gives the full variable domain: SQTIHQWPATLVQPVGSPLSLECTVEGTSNPNLYWYRQAAGRGLQLLFYSVGIGQISSEVPQNLSASRPQDRQFILSSKKLLLSDSGFYLCAWSVGTGAYEQYFGPGTRLTVT.

The CDR3 region is CASSLFRDSGQYF. For the CDR3, the DNA is TGTGCCAGCAGCCTATTCCGGGACTCCGGGCAGTACTTC. V usage is TRBV7-6 and J usage is TRBJ2-7; the D gene is possibly TRBD2 (6 bases). The V gene lost 5 bases and the J gene lost 9 bases, with 17 bases spanning the gap. Germline CDR1 is SGHVS and CDR2 is FNYEAQ. This CDR3 has 13 amino acids.

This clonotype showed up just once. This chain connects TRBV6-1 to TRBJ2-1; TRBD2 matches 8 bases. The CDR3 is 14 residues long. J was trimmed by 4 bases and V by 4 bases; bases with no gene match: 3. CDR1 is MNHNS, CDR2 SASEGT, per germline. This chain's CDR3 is CASSVREEYNEQFF. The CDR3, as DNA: TGTGCCAGCAGTGTGCGGGAGGAGTACAATGAGCAGTTCTTC.